These 26 T cell receptor beta chains share one sample of origin, sequenced in a study of blood T cells in healthy people across ages (dated by TCRdb to between 2014 and 2016). Receptors were amplified or captured by 5' RACE. The data were produced on an Illumina HiSeq 2500. A second roughly 6 to 12 cycle PCR used a sample-barcoded 5' primer and a J-beta primer mix. TCRdb cleaned the public reads at Q25 with fastp, built clones with MiXCR and kept in-frame beta chains. When rows share a CDR3 protein, they turn into one entry using the most common DNA and genes. The sample contains hundreds of thousands of distinct CDR3 sequences, roughly 50% of them found a single time. The ten top clones hold around 32% of the sample. The sequenced sample consisted of blood. These receptors were obtained from a woman aged 55-69 years in good health.

The chain couples TRBV5-6 to TRBJ1-5; D may be TRBD1 (6 bases). The germline gives CDR1 SGHDT, CDR2 YYEEEE. The CDR3 spans 14 residues. V lost 5 bases, J lost 4 bases, and 13 bases lay in between. CDR3 region: CASSQGPTNQPQHF. CDR3 DNA: TGTGCCAGCAGTCAGGGGCCGACTAATCAGCCCCAGCATTTT.

This sequence joins TRBV5-1 and TRBJ2-1; 12 bases agree with TRBD2. The CDR3 length is 16 residues. Trimming cost V 4 bases and J 1 base; bases outside gene matches: 3. In germline, CDR1 is SGHRS, CDR2 YFSETQ. The CDR3 loop reads CASSPGTSGSYNEQFF. DNA for the CDR3: TGCGCCAGCAGCCCTGGGACTAGCGGGTCCTACAATGAGCAGTTCTTC.

For this clonotype: With a much larger clone just one base away, this may be a read error. The chain joins TRBV28 to TRBJ2-1, with TRBD1 identical over 8 bases. The length of the CDR3 is 19 residues. Germline V gene data show CDR1 as MDHEN and CDR2 as SYDVKM. In nucleotides, the CDR3 is TGTGCCCGCAGTTTGGGTCAGGGGGCTTCCTCTCGGCTCTACGGTGAGCAGTTCTTC. This translates into CARSLGQGASSRLYGEQFF.

This clonotype was seen only a few times. The chain couples TRBV6-1 to TRBJ2-1; perhaps D is TRBD1 or TRBD2 (5 bases each). Trimming removed 10 bases from V and 9 bases from J, with 22 bases in between. Germline V gives CDR1 MNHNS, CDR2 SASEGT. This CDR3 contains 14 residues. CDR3 residues: CATTRGYLGGEQFF. The CDR3 bases are TGTGCCACGACGAGGGGTTACCTAGGAGGTGAGCAGTTCTTC.

For the CDR3, the DNA is TGTGCCATCAGTGCGAGGAGTGGACTAGTCCTCAATGAGCAGTTCTTC. Its protein is CAISARSGLVLNEQFF. The chain joins TRBV10-3 to TRBJ2-1; 7 bases match TRBD2. V was pared by 4 bases and J by 6 bases, with 12 bases of the junction left unmatched. In germline, CDR1 is ENHRY, CDR2 SYGVKD. The CDR3 has 16 amino acids.

This clonotype was detected a few times. V and J are TRBV29-1 and TRBJ2-1; 7 nucleotides line up with TRBD1. After removal of 6 bases from V and 0 bases from J, the junction contained 17 bases not matched to a gene. This CDR3 is built from 18 residues. In germline, CDR1 is SQVTM, CDR2 ANQGSEA. The DNA for the CDR3 is TGCAGCGTAGACGGGACAGCATCCGGCGGCCGCTCCTACAATGAGCAGTTCTTC. Translation: CSVDGTASGGRSYNEQFF.

The rearrangement uses TRBV6-1 and TRBJ1-1, with a weak D call TRBD1 (6 bases). The CDR3 loop spans 13 amino acids. V was clipped by 6 bases and J by 5 bases, with 13 bases between them. Germline lookup yields CDR1 MNHNS and CDR2 SASEGT. CDR3 DNA: TGTGCCAGCAGCGACCAGGGGCAAACTGAAGCTTTCTTT. Translation: CASSDQGQTEAFF.

The chain combines TRBV7-2 with TRBJ2-5; the match to TRBD2 covers 8 bases. This CDR3 contains 14 residues. The germline CDR1 and CDR2 sequences are SGHTA and FQGNSA. Trimming cost V 5 bases and J 7 bases; bases outside gene matches: 9. The CDR3 protein is CASSAREGLGTQYF. The DNA of the CDR3 is TGTGCCAGCAGCGCCCGGGAGGGCCTAGGGACCCAGTACTTC.

The rearrangement uses TRBV21-1 and TRBJ1-5. TRBV21-1 is listed as a pseudogene. CDR3 size: 15 residues. This CDR3 reads CASSKVDPSYQPQHF. The CDR3 DNA follows: TGTGCCAGCAGCAAAGTGGACCCTAGCTATCAGCCCCAGCATTTT.

This clonotype was observed a few times. The V gene is TRBV29-1, the J gene TRBJ2-7; D perhaps matches TRBD1 (5 bases). Trimming removed 6 bases at V and 0 bases at J, with 12 bases between. Per germline, CDR1 SQVTM and CDR2 ANQGSEA. This CDR3 has 13 residues. In DNA, the CDR3 is TGCAGCGTCGCGTACAGGAGCTCCTACGAGCAGTACTTC. Its protein product is CSVAYRSSYEQYF.

This sequence joins TRBV20-1 and TRBJ2-3; maybe TRBD1 (5 bases). V gave up 7 bases and J gave up 8 bases, with 25 bases separating them. Germline V CDR1 and CDR2: DFQATT, SNEGSKA (reference sequence). This CDR3 contains 15 residues. CDR3 bases: TGCAGTGTAGAACCTCCAGGGCCCGCTCAGCCTACGCAGTATTTT. This sequence encodes CSVEPPGPAQPTQYF.

The chain joins TRBV12-3 or TRBV12-4 to TRBJ2-5; a possible D gene is TRBD1 (6 bases). Trimming removed 4 bases at V and 1 base at J, with 10 bases between. The CDR3 has 14 residues. Here the CDR3 reads CASSSGALQETQYF. CDR3 nucleotide sequence: TGTGCCAGCAGTTCAGGGGCCCTCCAAGAGACCCAGTACTTC.

The chain carries TRBV6-2 or TRBV6-3 and TRBJ1-1; D is ambiguous. The V and J ends lost 4 bases and 6 bases respectively, with 6 bases between them. Germline-derived CDR1 and CDR2 are MNHEY and SVGEGT. This CDR3 has 11 amino acids. CDR3 amino acids: CASSLFSEAFF. The CDR3, as DNA: TGTGCCAGCAGTTTGTTCTCTGAAGCTTTCTTT.

This clonotype has just a few counts. The genes are TRBV4-3 and TRBJ2-1; TRBD2 matches 8 bases. The CDR3 extends over 13 amino acids. With V trimmed by 0 bases and J by 14 bases, 6 bases remained unmatched. In germline, CDR1 is LGHNA, CDR2 YSLEER. The CDR3 is CASSQDGREAKFF. The CDR3 DNA reads as TGCGCCAGCAGCCAAGATGGGCGGGAGGCCAAGTTCTTC.

This chain uses TRBV6-2 or TRBV6-3 with TRBJ2-4; 9 bases line up with TRBD2. The DNA end is more similar to TRBJ2-7, so the J call may be wrong. Per the germline V gene, CDR1 is MNHEY and CDR2 is SVGEGT. This CDR3 region has 16 residues. CDR3 bases: TGTGCCAGCAGTTATTCTCTGCGGGAGGGCCTTCACGAGCAGTACTTC. Amino acids: CASSYSLREGLHEQYF.

This clonotype has only one observation. The chain joins TRBV7-2 to TRBJ2-1; 13 bases are shared with TRBD2. CDR1 SGHTA and CDR2 FQGNSA come from the germline V gene. The length of the CDR3 is 18 residues. The J segment lost 3 bases and the V segment lost 5 bases, leaving 10 bases of the junction unmatched. The CDR3 bases are TGTGCCAGCAGCCTCCGGCACTGGACTAGCGGGAGCTACAATGAGCAGTTCTTC. Residues: CASSLRHWTSGSYNEQFF.

In its sample, this clonotype was seen once. The chain joins TRBV25-1 to TRBJ1-6, with a tentative D call TRBD1 (5 bases). The V gene lost 4 bases and the J gene lost 0 bases, with 10 bases spanning the gap. From germline, CDR1 is MGHDK and CDR2 SYGVNS. The CDR3 is 16 amino acids. The CDR3 nucleotides read TGTGCCAGCAGTGCAGGGTTGAGCTCCTATAATTCACCCCTCCACTTT. Translating it yields CASSAGLSSYNSPLHF.

This clonotype was counted a few times. This chain uses TRBV10-3 with TRBJ2-3; 10 nucleotides align to TRBD2. The CDR3 consists of 12 residues. With 4 bases clipped from V and 12 bases from J, the junction kept 4 bases outside the gene matches. Germline V gene lookup returns CDR1 ENHRY and CDR2 SYGVKD. This CDR3 reads CAISGTSGQQYF. The DNA of the CDR3 is TGTGCCATCAGTGGGACTAGCGGTCAACAGTATTTT.

V is TRBV12-3 or TRBV12-4 and J is TRBJ2-7; 7 bases are a match to TRBD1. V shed 6 bases, J shed 6 bases, and the junction held 17 bases outside the gene matches. The CDR3 totals 16 residues. The CDR3 DNA reads as TGTGCCAGCAGGTCACCTTCCAGGGGGACGGAGTCCGAGCAGTACTTC. Translated: CASRSPSRGTESEQYF.

The DNA of the CDR3 is TGTGCCAGCAGCCAAGGGGAGGGTGTAAGGTCACCCCTCCACTTT. Protein: CASSQGEGVRSPLHF. This chain uses TRBV7-2 with TRBJ1-6, with a weak D call TRBD1 (5 bases). V was cut by 5 bases and J by 10 bases, with 18 bases left in between. The CDR3 sequence is 15 residues long. Germline-derived CDR1 and CDR2 are SGHTA and FQGNSA.

The sample holds a few counts of this clonotype. The DNA of the CDR3 is TGCGCCAGCAGCCCGCTACAGGTCTACGAGCAGTACTTC. It yields the protein CASSPLQVYEQYF. This sequence joins TRBV5-1 and TRBJ2-7, with D tentatively TRBD1 (5 bases). The CDR3 runs to 13 residues. CDR1 is SGHRS, CDR2 YFSETQ, per germline. V dropped 4 bases and J dropped 3 bases, with 11 bases sitting between them.

The chain has TRBV28 and TRBJ2-1; D is possibly TRBD1 (6 bases). CDR1 is MDHEN and CDR2 is SYDVKM in the germline V gene. V dropped 7 bases and J dropped 7 bases, with 20 bases sitting between them. This CDR3 is 15 amino acids long. In nucleotides, the CDR3 is TGTGCCAGCACTCCTTACAAGGGTAGGGGGAATGAGCAGTTCTTC. Its translation: CASTPYKGRGNEQFF.

V gene TRBV20-1 combines with J gene TRBJ2-1; tentative D call: TRBD1 (5 bases). Germline CDR1 is DFQATT and CDR2 is SNEGSKA (reference sequence). The V end lost 1 base, the J end lost 12 bases, and 22 bases lay between the germline ends. CDR3 length equals 15 residues. The CDR3 region is CSARAPTVANTMQFF. CDR3 DNA: TGCAGTGCTAGAGCCCCGACAGTGGCTAACACTATGCAGTTCTTC.

The rearrangement uses TRBV5-1 and TRBJ2-5; TRBD2 agrees at 8 bases. Per germline, CDR1 SGHRS and CDR2 YFSETQ. Trimming at V came to 4 bases and at J to 1 base, leaving 9 bases not matched to a gene. The CDR3 is 16 residues long. The CDR3 reads CASSTGGGRSQETQYF. CDR3 DNA sequence: TGCGCCAGCAGCACGGGCGGGGGGCGGTCCCAAGAGACCCAGTACTTC.

The rearrangement uses TRBV7-3 and TRBJ1-5; D might be TRBD1 (5 bases). V was shortened by 0 bases and J by 4 bases, with 13 bases between the two germline ends. The CDR3 has 16 residues. From germline, CDR1 is SGHTA and CDR2 FQGTGA. Here the CDR3 DNA reads TGTGCCAGCAGCTTAACCCTGACAGTGTGGAATCAGCCCCAGCATTTT. It encodes CASSLTLTVWNQPQHF. The whole variable domain, filled in from reference TRBV7-3 and TRBJ1-5, reads GAGVSQTPSNKVTEKGKYVELRCDPISGHTALYWYRQSLGQGPEFLIYFQGTGAADDSGLPNDRFFAVRPEGSVSTLKIQRTERGDSAVYLCASSLTLTVWNQPQHFGDGTRLSIL.

This clonotype turned up a few times. CDR3 DNA sequence: TGCGCCAGCAGCCCGGGACTATCGGCAGATACGCAGTATTTT. It encodes CASSPGLSADTQYF. The chain links TRBV5-1 to TRBJ2-3; TRBD2 aligns across 7 bases. This CDR3 region has 14 residues. With 4 bases clipped from V and 4 bases from J, the junction kept 6 bases outside the gene matches. Per germline, CDR1 SGHRS and CDR2 YFSETQ.